The present T cell receptor beta chain was sequenced within a study of blood T cell repertoires in COVID-19. Study background: Donors in the United States, Italy and Spain gave samples during acute or convalescent COVID-19. T cells, B-cell-depleted T cells, or PBMCs provided the cDNA or gDNA that served as material.

The V and J ends lost 2 bases and 7 bases, in that order; junction bases with no gene match: 4. Germline values: CDR1 LGHDT, CDR2 YNNKEL (reference sequence). CDR3 length: 14 amino acids. In the original processing: Amplification from reference gene primers served as the basis for estimated nucleated cell counts. Libraries were prepared by immunoSEQ multiplex PCR; TCRdb keeps only in-frame clonotypes and omits some of them. V and J calls plus clone size are reproduced from that table; the DNA served to infer D and trimming. The data contain around 130,000 clones, more than 75% of them singletons. The V gene is TRBV3-1 (or the pseudogene TRBV3-2), the J gene TRBJ1-4; 7 nucleotides agree with TRBD1. This sequence originates from a man aged 65-85 years with active COVID-19. Sequencing input: peripheral blood. This chain's CDR3 is CASSQRAGGEKLFF. The CDR3 nucleotides read TGTGCCAGCAGCCAAAGGGCAGGGGGTGAAAAACTGTTTTTT.